This T cell receptor beta chain originates from a study of a mutant IDH1 vaccine in newly diagnosed glioma. As to this clone: Its antigen remains unidentified.

This CDR3 is 14 amino acids long. The J segment lost 5 bases and the V segment lost 0 bases, leaving 2 bases of the junction unmatched. Germline V gives CDR1 WNHNN, CDR2 SYGVQD (reference sequence). Assay: immunoSEQ multiplex PCR; the TCRdb copy retains only in-frame clones and omits some. The table includes approximately 61,000 clones, roughly 79% detected once. Time point denoted: week 35, safety follow-up. Doses consisted of 300 ug of mutant IDH1 20-mer peptide each, paired with topical imiquimod. The TCR comes from a man aged 35-49 years with glioma. The sample was PBMCs, taken from a glioma patient whose treatment included an IDH1 peptide vaccine. The chain carries TRBV10-1 and TRBJ2-5; TRBD2 matches at 8 bases. CDR3 bases: TGCGCCAGCAGTGAGTCTGGACTAGCCGAGACCCAGTACTTC. The encoded protein is CASSESGLAETQYF.